The next 16 T cell receptor beta chains were all read from a single sample in a study of CD8+ T cells in alopecia areata. RNA extraction and reverse transcription yielded cDNA as sequencing template. Some clones are missing from TCRdb's copy, which holds only in-frame ones; the method was immunoSEQ multiplex PCR. The sample includes some 120,000 clones, about 46% of them seen just once. The sequencing input was NKG2D-low CD8+ T cells sorted from blood. These receptors came from a human donor with alopecia areata.

This chain joins TRBV30 and TRBJ2-2, with D possibly being TRBD1 or TRBD2 (5 bases each). The V and J ends lost 4 bases and 7 bases respectively, with 10 bases between them. Germline V gene sequence: CDR1 GTSNPN, CDR2 SVGIG (reference sequence). CDR3 length: 12 amino acids. The DNA of the CDR3 is TGTGCCTGGACTGAGGGGATCGGGGAGCTGTTTTTT. Translation gives CAWTEGIGELFF.

The chain combines TRBV30 with TRBJ2-7; D could derive from TRBD1 or TRBD2 (5 bases each). CDR3 size: 13 residues. Trimming removed 5 bases at V and 0 bases at J, with 11 bases between. Per germline, CDR1 GTSNPN and CDR2 SVGIG (reference sequence). This CDR3 is CAWFGAPSYEQYF. CDR3 nucleotides: TGTGCCTGGTTCGGGGCACCCTCCTACGAGCAGTACTTC.

This rearrangement joins TRBV5-4 to TRBJ2-3; D may be TRBD2 (6 bases). Trimming left V 4 bases short and J 5 bases short, with 8 bases between. CDR1 is SGHNT and CDR2 is YYREEE in the germline V gene (reference sequence). The CDR3 runs to 12 residues. The CDR3 DNA is TGTGCCAGCAGCCAAGCGGGAGATACGCAGTATTTT. It translates to CASSQAGDTQYF.

The rearrangement links TRBV6-6 to TRBJ1-5; TRBD1 matches at 10 bases. Germline CDR1 is MNHNY and CDR2 is SVGAGI (reference sequence). This CDR3 has 15 amino acids. The V and J ends lost 6 bases and 3 bases, in that order; junction bases with no gene match: 5. CDR3 coding DNA: TGTGCCAGCAGGACCGGGACAGGGGACAATCAGCCCCAGCATTTT. Its translation: CASRTGTGDNQPQHF.

The V call is TRBV9, the J call TRBJ2-3, with 8 bases aligning to TRBD2. CDR3 size: 15 residues. V lost 3 bases, J lost 4 bases, and 7 bases stayed unmatched. CDR1 is SGDLS and CDR2 is YYNGEE in the germline V gene. This CDR3 reads CASSGAPGLADTQYF. CDR3 nucleotides: TGTGCCAGCAGCGGCGCACCGGGACTAGCAGATACGCAGTATTTT. The full variable domain, in which reference TRBV9 and TRBJ2-3 provide the parts outside the CDR3, is DSGVTQTPKHLITATGQRVTLRCSPRSGDLSVYWYQQSLDQGLQFLIQYYNGEERAKGNILERFSAQQFPDLHSELNLSSLELGDSALYFCASSGAPGLADTQYFGPGTRLTVL.

This chain uses TRBV29-1 with TRBJ1-2, with D unresolved. The CDR3 length is 13 residues. CDR1 and CDR2 (germline): SQVTM, ANQGSEA. Trimming shortened V by 0 bases and J by 4 bases, and 9 bases separated the two germline ends. The DNA of the CDR3 is TGCAGCGTTGAAGATGGGCGGTCCTATGGCTACACCTTC. Protein: CSVEDGRSYGYTF.

V gene TRBV19 combines with J gene TRBJ2-7; 11 bases map to TRBD2. Germline V gives CDR1 LNHDA, CDR2 SQIVND (reference sequence). The CDR3 totals 13 residues. V was clipped by 6 bases and J by 7 bases; unmatched bases: 5. In nucleotides, the CDR3 is TGTGCCAGTAGCACTAGCGGGAGTGGAGAGCAGTACTTC. Its protein product is CASSTSGSGEQYF. The variable domain in full, with the rest retrieved from reference TRBV19 and TRBJ2-7, is DGGITQSPKYLFRKEGQNVTLSCEQNLNHDAMYWYRQDPGQGLRLIYYSQIVNDFQKGDIAEGYSVSREKKESFPLTVTSAQKNPTAFYLCASSTSGSGEQYFGPGTRLTVT.

J is TRBJ2-1 and V is TRBV2; 7 positions agree with TRBD2. V lost 8 bases, J lost 8 bases, and 9 bases stayed unmatched. The CDR3 spans 13 residues. Germline CDR1 is SNHLY and CDR2 is FYNNEI. CDR3 loop: CASVGLDGDEQFF. CDR3 DNA: TGTGCCAGCGTCGGACTAGATGGCGATGAGCAGTTCTTC.

In regard to this clone: This specimen includes other DNA sequences encoding the same CDR3. The chain links TRBV29-1 to TRBJ2-7, with a tentative D call TRBD2 (6 bases). Trimming shortened V by 4 bases and J by 1 base, and 8 bases separated the two germline ends. The germline V gene encodes CDR1 SQVTM and CDR2 ANQGSEA. The CDR3 has 12 amino acids. This CDR3 reads CSVVGTSYEQYF. The CDR3 region has the DNA TGCAGCGTTGTCGGGACTTCCTACGAGCAGTACTTC.

J is TRBJ2-5 and V is TRBV5-1; TRBD1 agrees at 7 bases. Germline V lookup: CDR1 SGHRS, CDR2 YFSETQ. CDR3 size: 15 residues. J gave up 2 bases and V 0 bases, and 4 bases lay outside the gene matches. CDR3 loop: CASSLEGAVQETQYF. The CDR3, as DNA: TGCGCCAGCAGCTTGGAGGGGGCGGTTCAAGAGACCCAGTACTTC.

V is TRBV29-1 and J is TRBJ2-7; tentatively, D is TRBD2 (5 bases). The CDR3 sequence is 13 residues long. The V end was cut by 5 bases, the J end by 1 base, with 12 bases between. The V gene's germline CDR1 is SQVTM and CDR2 ANQGSEA. CDR3 residues: CSVYLAGSYEQYF. CDR3 DNA: TGCAGCGTTTATCTAGCCGGGTCCTACGAGCAGTACTTC.

The rearrangement joins TRBV28 to TRBJ1-6; D is perhaps TRBD1 (6 bases). The CDR3 extends over 15 amino acids. Per the germline V gene, CDR1 is MDHEN and CDR2 is SYDVKM. V was clipped by 8 bases and J by 0 bases, with 11 bases between them. CDR3 coding DNA: TGTGCCAGCCGAACAGGGAGCTCCTATAATTCACCCCTCCACTTT. Its translation: CASRTGSSYNSPLHF.

The table lists this clone with a few counts. The chain couples TRBV7-9 to TRBJ2-7; weak D call: TRBD1 (6 bases). The germline V gene encodes CDR1 SEHNR and CDR2 FQNEAQ (reference sequence). Between the trimmed V and J ends, which lost 4 bases and 3 bases, there was a span of 19 bases. The CDR3 sequence is 16 residues long. CDR3 in DNA: TGTGCCAGCAGCTCTGGATCAGGGGCGACTCTCTACGAGCAGTACTTC. It translates to CASSSGSGATLYEQYF.

This clone has more than one count but fewer than ten. The V gene is TRBV14, the J gene TRBJ2-1; D not resolved. V lost 6 bases and J 9 bases, leaving 9 bases between the germline ends. Germline-derived CDR1 and CDR2 are SGHDN and FVKESK. CDR3 size: 11 residues. This CDR3 reads CASSHGPEQFF. The DNA of the CDR3 is TGTGCCAGCAGTCACGGCCCTGAGCAGTTCTTC.

The chain combines TRBV5-1 with TRBJ2-3; 7 bases line up with TRBD1. The CDR3 contains 13 residues. Germline values: CDR1 SGHRS, CDR2 YFSETQ. Trimming cost V 2 bases and J 9 bases; bases outside gene matches: 6. The DNA for the CDR3 is TGCGCCAGCAGCTTCTCCCGGGACAGAACGCAGTATTTT. Encoded protein: CASSFSRDRTQYF.

The V call is TRBV30, the J call TRBJ2-2; TRBD1 or TRBD2 may be the D gene (5 bases each). Germline-derived CDR1 and CDR2 are GTSNPN and SVGIG (reference sequence). Trimming left V 4 bases short and J 8 bases short, with 8 bases between. The CDR3 extends over 11 amino acids. CDR3 nucleotides: TGTGCCTGGATCGGGGCTGGGGAGCTGTTTTTT. This gives the protein CAWIGAGELFF.